A selection of T cell receptor beta chains follows, all from one sample in a study of blood T cells in healthy people across ages. One entry per CDR3 protein, called by TCRdb with MiXCR from the 5' RACE reads. The table shows 1.5 million to 2 million distinct CDR3 sequences, with 28% occurring only once. The sequencing input was blood. Receptor source: a woman aged 25 to 39 in good health. The CDR3 runs from the conserved cysteine through the conserved F or W. Fields, in order: J gene, V gene, clone size, D gene, CDR3 protein, CDR3 DNA. D genes are given only for firm matches. Clone size is not always given. Where it is, it says once, few, many or a class for expanded clones.

j_gene: TRBJ1-2; v_gene: TRBV30; abundance: few; d_gene: TRBD1; CDR3aa: CAWTGGNYGYTF; CDR3nt: TGTGCCTGGACAGGGGGCAACTATGGCTACACCTTC
j_gene: TRBJ2-1; v_gene: TRBV20-1; abundance: -; d_gene: TRBD2; CDR3aa: CSASTQALAGERGEQFF; CDR3nt: TGCAGTGCTTCTACCCAAGCACTAGCGGGAGAGAGGGGTGAGCAGTTCTTC
j_gene: TRBJ2-3; v_gene: TRBV12-3/TRBV12-4; abundance: -; d_gene: TRBD1; CDR3aa: CASSQWTGRPDTEYF; CDR3nt: TGTGCCAGCAGTCAGTGGACAGGGCGGCCAGATACGGAGTATTTT
j_gene: TRBJ2-5; v_gene: TRBV20-1; abundance: few; d_gene: -; CDR3aa: CSARGSQKETQYF; CDR3nt: TGCAGTGCTAGAGGGTCCCAAAAGGAGACCCAGTACTTC
j_gene: TRBJ2-1; v_gene: TRBV20-1; abundance: many; d_gene: TRBD2; CDR3aa: CSQESGSWNEQFF; CDR3nt: TGCAGCCAAGAGAGCGGGAGTTGGAATGAGCAGTTCTTC
j_gene: TRBJ2-1; v_gene: TRBV7-2; abundance: many; d_gene: TRBD2; CDR3aa: CASSLLAGFDNEQFF; CDR3nt: TGTGCCAGCAGCTTACTAGCGGGGTTTGACAATGAGCAGTTCTTC
j_gene: TRBJ2-5; v_gene: TRBV6-2/TRBV6-3; abundance: -; d_gene: -; CDR3aa: CASSYTRGWYQETQYF; CDR3nt: TGTGCCAGCAGTTATACCAGAGGTTGGTACCAAGAGACCCAGTACTTC
j_gene: TRBJ2-7; v_gene: TRBV9; abundance: -; d_gene: -; CDR3aa: CASSVAYDDNEQYF; CDR3nt: TGTGCCAGCAGCGTAGCTTACGACGACAATGAGCAGTACTTC
j_gene: TRBJ2-3; v_gene: TRBV12-3/TRBV12-4; abundance: -; d_gene: -; CDR3aa: CASSLELKGTDTQYF; CDR3nt: TGTGCCAGCAGTTTAGAACTAAAAGGCACAGATACGCAGTATTTT
j_gene: TRBJ2-1; v_gene: TRBV3-1; abundance: many; d_gene: TRBD1; CDR3aa: CASSQGRDRGEQFF; CDR3nt: TGTGCCAGCAGCCAAGGCCGGGACAGGGGTGAGCAGTTCTTC
j_gene: TRBJ1-2; v_gene: TRBV27; abundance: many; d_gene: -; CDR3aa: CASARAWGYGYTF; CDR3nt: TGTGCCAGCGCCAGGGCCTGGGGCTATGGCTACACCTTC
j_gene: TRBJ2-1; v_gene: TRBV24-1; abundance: -; d_gene: -; CDR3aa: CATSDRDSYWAGEQFF; CDR3nt: TGTGCCACCAGTGATCGAGACAGCTACTGGGCCGGTGAGCAGTTCTTC
j_gene: TRBJ1-2; v_gene: TRBV29-1; abundance: many; d_gene: -; CDR3aa: CSVDGYANGYTF; CDR3nt: TGCAGCGTTGACGGATATGCCAATGGCTACACCTTC
j_gene: TRBJ1-6; v_gene: TRBV9; abundance: -; d_gene: TRBD1; CDR3aa: CASSGREDRVNSPLHF; CDR3nt: TGTGCCAGCAGCGGCAGGGAGGACAGGGTTAATTCACCCCTCCACTTT
j_gene: TRBJ2-7; v_gene: TRBV10-3; abundance: -; d_gene: TRBD1; CDR3aa: CAISTGTVSYEQYF; CDR3nt: TGTGCCATCAGTACCGGGACAGTATCCTACGAGCAGTACTTC
j_gene: TRBJ2-4; v_gene: TRBV3-1; abundance: -; d_gene: -; CDR3aa: CASTEGLGTKNIQYF; CDR3nt: TGTGCCAGCACCGAGGGTTTGGGTACCAAAAACATTCAGTACTTC
j_gene: TRBJ2-1; v_gene: TRBV20-1; abundance: -; d_gene: -; CDR3aa: CSARDRRFGNNEQFF; CDR3nt: TGCAGTGCTAGAGATCGAAGGTTTGGGAACAATGAGCAGTTCTTC
j_gene: TRBJ2-2; v_gene: TRBV28; abundance: -; d_gene: -; CDR3aa: CASSRNPDTGELFF; CDR3nt: TGTGCCAGCAGCCGAAATCCAGACACCGGGGAGCTGTTTTTT
j_gene: TRBJ2-3; v_gene: TRBV2; abundance: -; d_gene: -; CDR3aa: CASSDTRVGGTQYF; CDR3nt: TGTGCCAGCAGTGATACGCGAGTCGGCGGTACGCAGTATTTT
j_gene: TRBJ2-1; v_gene: TRBV2; abundance: -; d_gene: -; CDR3aa: CASGVATHNEQFF; CDR3nt: TGTGCCAGCGGGGTAGCCACCCACAATGAGCAGTTCTTC
j_gene: TRBJ2-5; v_gene: TRBV7-8; abundance: -; d_gene: -; CDR3aa: CASSPDSLYGYTFGRESGAQYF; CDR3nt: -
j_gene: TRBJ2-1; v_gene: TRBV7-2; abundance: -; d_gene: -; CDR3aa: CASSLPVGSEQFF; CDR3nt: TGTGCCAGCAGCTTACCGGTGGGGAGTGAGCAGTTCTTC
j_gene: TRBJ2-3; v_gene: TRBV11-2; abundance: -; d_gene: -; CDR3aa: CASSLARRPDTQYF; CDR3nt: TGTGCCAGCAGCTTAGCGCGTAGACCGGATACGCAGTATTTT
j_gene: TRBJ2-7; v_gene: TRBV5-1; abundance: -; d_gene: -; CDR3aa: CASSFGQGISYEQYF; CDR3nt: TGCGCCAGCAGCTTCGGTCAGGGTATTTCCTACGAGCAGTACTTC
j_gene: TRBJ2-1; v_gene: TRBV28; abundance: -; d_gene: -; CDR3aa: CASSPRYQPPYEQFF; CDR3nt: TGTGCCAGCAGCCCGAGGTACCAACCACCGTATGAGCAGTTCTTC
j_gene: TRBJ2-1; v_gene: TRBV28; abundance: few; d_gene: -; CDR3aa: CASSLFSGRAYNGQFF; CDR3nt: TGTGCCAGCAGTTTATTCTCGGGACGGGCCTACAATGGGCAGTTCTTC
j_gene: TRBJ1-2; v_gene: TRBV6-2/TRBV6-3; abundance: -; d_gene: -; CDR3aa: CASSYESLRGFNGYTF; CDR3nt: TGTGCCAGCAGTTACGAATCCTTGAGAGGGTTCAATGGCTACACCTTC
j_gene: TRBJ1-1; v_gene: TRBV2; abundance: -; d_gene: -; CDR3aa: CASSERQGFLLAFF; CDR3nt: TGTGCCAGCAGTGAAAGGCAGGGGTTCCTCCTGGCTTTCTTT
j_gene: TRBJ2-3; v_gene: TRBV6-1; abundance: few; d_gene: TRBD1; CDR3aa: CASSEVGQGPADTQYF; CDR3nt: TGTGCCAGCAGTGAAGTGGGACAGGGACCCGCAGATACGCAGTATTTT
j_gene: TRBJ1-1; v_gene: TRBV3-1; abundance: few; d_gene: -; CDR3aa: CASSQDWGGEAFF; CDR3nt: TGTGCCAGCAGCCAAGATTGGGGGGGGGAAGCTTTCTTT
j_gene: TRBJ2-5; v_gene: TRBV20-1; abundance: -; d_gene: -; CDR3aa: CSARDPASETQYF; CDR3nt: TGCAGTGCTAGAGATCCCGCCTCAGAGACCCAGTACTTC
j_gene: TRBJ1-4; v_gene: TRBV5-1; abundance: few; d_gene: -; CDR3aa: CASSLDVGPNEKLFF; CDR3nt: TGCGCCAGCAGCTTGGATGTCGGTCCTAATGAAAAACTGTTTTTT
j_gene: TRBJ2-7; v_gene: TRBV18; abundance: -; d_gene: TRBD1; CDR3aa: CASSPGTEKSWEQYF; CDR3nt: TGTGCCAGCTCACCTGGGACAGAAAAGTCGTGGGAGCAGTACTTC
j_gene: TRBJ2-7; v_gene: TRBV3-1; abundance: -; d_gene: -; CDR3aa: CASSQLDRSGEQYF; CDR3nt: TGTGCCAGCAGCCAACTAGATCGGAGCGGCGAGCAGTACTTC
j_gene: TRBJ2-1; v_gene: TRBV12-5; abundance: few; d_gene: -; CDR3aa: CASGREFEGDLTSYNEQFF; CDR3nt: TGTGCTAGTGGCCGAGAGTTTGAGGGGGATTTGACCTCCTACAATGAGCAGTTCTTC
j_gene: TRBJ2-7; v_gene: TRBV3-1; abundance: -; d_gene: -; CDR3aa: CASSHDFFAYEQYF; CDR3nt: TGTGCCAGCAGCCACGACTTCTTCGCCTACGAGCAGTACTTC
j_gene: TRBJ2-3; v_gene: TRBV5-1; abundance: few; d_gene: TRBD1; CDR3aa: CASSPGQDPTDTQYF; CDR3nt: TGCGCCAGCAGCCCCGGACAGGACCCCACAGATACGCAGTATTTT
j_gene: TRBJ2-1; v_gene: TRBV14; abundance: -; d_gene: -; CDR3aa: CASSQPAGYNEQFF; CDR3nt: TGTGCCAGCAGCCAACCAGCGGGCTACAATGAGCAGTTCTTC
j_gene: TRBJ1-1; v_gene: TRBV2; abundance: -; d_gene: -; CDR3aa: CARGPGAIEAFF; CDR3nt: TGTGCCAGGGGGCCGGGGGCGATTGAAGCTTTCTTT
j_gene: TRBJ2-3; v_gene: TRBV4-1; abundance: few; d_gene: TRBD2; CDR3aa: CASSQNLAVPVTQYF; CDR3nt: TGCGCCAGCAGTCAGAACCTAGCGGTCCCGGTTACGCAGTATTTT
j_gene: TRBJ2-3; v_gene: TRBV7-2; abundance: -; d_gene: TRBD1; CDR3aa: CASSLPSTGAGDTQYF; CDR3nt: TGTGCCAGCAGCCTCCCCTCGACAGGGGCGGGAGATACGCAGTATTTT
j_gene: TRBJ2-7; v_gene: TRBV3-1; abundance: many; d_gene: TRBD1; CDR3aa: CASSQTGVEQYF; CDR3nt: TGTGCCAGCAGCCAAACAGGGGTCGAGCAGTACTTC
j_gene: TRBJ2-7; v_gene: TRBV9; abundance: -; d_gene: TRBD2; CDR3aa: CASSVEGSGGSEQYF; CDR3nt: TGTGCCAGCAGCGTAGAGGGAAGCGGGGGGTCCGAGCAGTACTTC
j_gene: TRBJ1-2; v_gene: TRBV18; abundance: -; d_gene: -; CDR3aa: CASSPDGNPGVYGYTF; CDR3nt: TGTGCCAGCTCACCCGACGGCAATCCCGGGGTCTATGGCTACACCTTC
j_gene: TRBJ2-1; v_gene: TRBV14; abundance: -; d_gene: -; CDR3aa: CASGSRLNEQFF; CDR3nt: TGTGCCAGCGGGAGTAGGCTCAATGAGCAGTTCTTC
j_gene: TRBJ2-1; v_gene: TRBV28; abundance: many; d_gene: TRBD2; CDR3aa: CASSNSGGADEQFF; CDR3nt: TGTGCCAGCAGTAATAGCGGGGGGGCCGATGAGCAGTTCTTC